This TCR beta chain was documented in a study of beta chain features in type 1 diabetes. At the level of the study: There was similarity between patients and healthy donors in age, gender and cell yields. Regarding the study as a whole: Patients with Type 1 diabetes showed moderately but significantly shorter TCRB CDR3s in all four CD4+ subsets. Junctions at VDJ sites from type 1 diabetes patients had fewer insertions and more deletions.

Expressed TCRB transcripts were sequenced, since all the RNA that had been isolated was reverse transcribed. An average of approximately 3.6 million reads was obtained for naive, central memory and regulatory T cell samples. Clones were read by immunoSEQ multiplex PCR, and TCRdb kept only the in-frame ones, dropping some. Among hundreds of thousands of clones, roughly 13% were seen once, and the ten largest hold about 0.02%. This clone was seen a handful of times. Its antigen is unknown. The CDR3 sequence is 15 residues long. J was trimmed by 7 bases and V by 5 bases; bases with no gene match: 5. Germline lookup yields CDR1 MNHEY and CDR2 SMNVEV (reference sequence). CD4+ cells of the naive, central memory, regulatory and stem cell-like memory types were sorted via CD45RO/CCR7/CD25/CD127/CD95/CD27.

This receptor was taken from a man between 18 and 29 years old with type 1 diabetes. The chain recombines TRBV27 with TRBJ1-6; 10 nucleotides agree with TRBD1. Sequenced input: naive CD4+ T cells from blood. DNA of the CDR3: TGTGCCAGCAGTGCGCGACAGGGGGCGAATTCACCCCTCCACTTT. This encodes CASSARQGANSPLHF.